This TCR beta chain was obtained from a study of beta chain features in type 1 diabetes. Study-wide background: Regarding age, gender and cell yields, patients proved similar to healthy donors.

Every isolated RNA sample was fully reverse transcribed, so sequencing captured expressed TCRB transcripts. Produced via immunoSEQ multiplex PCR; TCRdb's table is partial and in-frame only. The sample has 35,000 to 45,000 clones, roughly 67% seen once. The sample taken for sequencing was Tregs from blood. The source of this sequence is a woman aged 25 to 39 in good health.

Here the CDR3 DNA reads TGTGCCAGCACCCAGGGGAGCAATCAGCCCCAGCATTTT. Protein sequence: CASTQGSNQPQHF. The rearrangement joins TRBV6-5 to TRBJ1-5; D is perhaps TRBD1 (6 bases). Germline-derived CDR1 and CDR2 are MNHEY and SVGAGI. Trimming took off 7 bases at V and 1 base at J, with 8 bases between the two ends. This CDR3 spans 13 amino acids.